This T cell receptor (beta chain) appears in the sequencing data of a study of control samples from healthy donors and cancer patients. The length of the CDR3 is 13 residues. CDR1 is MNHNY and CDR2 is SVGAGI in the germline V gene (reference sequence). V was pared by 2 bases and J by 1 base, with 5 bases between. Sequencing was performed with immunoSEQ multiplex PCR; in TCRdb, only in-frame clones are kept and a portion is missing. The table lists just over 150,000 clones, roughly 93% of them singletons. The sample consisted of blood. This clonotype was obtained from a man in his fifties or sixties in good health. The chain recombines TRBV6-6 with TRBJ1-1, with a possible D match to TRBD1 (5 bases). In nucleotides, the CDR3 is TGTGCCAGCAGTTACGGGGGGAACACTGAAGCTTTCTTT. Translating gives CASSYGGNTEAFF.